This TCR beta chain comes out of a study of T cells after yellow fever vaccination. Only a few counts were recorded for this clonotype. Its cognate antigen is unknown. Findings and caveats of the study: Clones that expanded after primary vaccination mostly reappeared after the booster (less than 98% CD4, around 87% CD8).

Template switching with 5'RACE generated the TCR cDNA and added a universal primer site and UMIs. MiXCR, applied by TCRdb to the 5' RACE reads, yields one record per CDR3 protein. The repertoire holds just over 300,000 distinct CDR3 sequences, roughly 3.5% seen once, with 20% to 30% in the top ten. The CDR3 is made up of 13 amino acids. The V end was cut by 3 bases, the J end by 6 bases, with 11 bases between. The germline CDR1 and CDR2 sequences are LGHNT and FRNRAP. Specimen: PBMCs, collected on the day of the yellow fever booster vaccination. This receptor was identified in a man between 18 and 35 years old who received the YFV17D yellow fever vaccine. V is TRBV12-5 and J is TRBJ1-1; D is possibly TRBD1 (6 bases). CDR3 in DNA: TGTGCTAGTGGTTTTCAGGGGAGCGCTGAAGCTTTCTTT. Translated, it gives CASGFQGSAEAFF.